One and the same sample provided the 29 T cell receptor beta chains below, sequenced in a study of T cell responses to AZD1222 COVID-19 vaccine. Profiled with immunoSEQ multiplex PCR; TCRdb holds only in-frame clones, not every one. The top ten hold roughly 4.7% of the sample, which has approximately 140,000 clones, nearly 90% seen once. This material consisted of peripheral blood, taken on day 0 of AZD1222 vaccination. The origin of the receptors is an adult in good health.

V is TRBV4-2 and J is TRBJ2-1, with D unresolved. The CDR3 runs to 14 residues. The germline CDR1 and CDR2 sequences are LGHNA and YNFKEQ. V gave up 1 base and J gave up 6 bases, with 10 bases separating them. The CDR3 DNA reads TGTGCCAGCAGCCAAGGCCATCTATTCAATGAGCAGTTCTTC. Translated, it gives CASSQGHLFNEQFF.

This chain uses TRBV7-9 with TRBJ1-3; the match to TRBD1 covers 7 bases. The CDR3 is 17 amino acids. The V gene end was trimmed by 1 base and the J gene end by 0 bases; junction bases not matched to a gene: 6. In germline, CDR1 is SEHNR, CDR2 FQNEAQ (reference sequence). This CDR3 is CASSLVGTVSSGNTIYF. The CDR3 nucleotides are TGTGCCAGCAGCTTAGTAGGGACAGTCAGCTCTGGAAACACCATATATTTT. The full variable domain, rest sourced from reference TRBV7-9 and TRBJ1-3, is DTGVSQNPRHKITKRGQNVTFRCDPISEHNRLYWYRQTLGQGPEFLTYFQNEAQLEKSRLLSDRFSAERPKGSFSTLEIQRTEQGDSAMYLCASSLVGTVSSGNTIYFGEGSWLTVV.

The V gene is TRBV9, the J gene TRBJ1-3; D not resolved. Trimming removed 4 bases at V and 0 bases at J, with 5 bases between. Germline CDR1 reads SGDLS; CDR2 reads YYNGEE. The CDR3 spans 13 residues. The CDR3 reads CASSSLSGNTIYF. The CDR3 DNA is TGTGCCAGCAGCTCCCTCTCTGGAAACACCATATATTTT.

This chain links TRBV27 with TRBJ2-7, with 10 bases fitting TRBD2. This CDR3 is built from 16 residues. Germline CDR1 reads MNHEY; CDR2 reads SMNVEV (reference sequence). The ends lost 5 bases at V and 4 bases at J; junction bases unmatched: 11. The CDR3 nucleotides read TGTGCCAGCAGTCCGAACAGCGGGAGGGCCAGGTACGAGCAGTACTTC. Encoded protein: CASSPNSGRARYEQYF.

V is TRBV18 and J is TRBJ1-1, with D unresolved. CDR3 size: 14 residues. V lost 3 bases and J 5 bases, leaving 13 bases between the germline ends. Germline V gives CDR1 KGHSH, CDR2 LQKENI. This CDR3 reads CASSPPPTRTEAFF. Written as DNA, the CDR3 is TGTGCCAGCTCACCCCCACCGACGAGAACTGAAGCTTTCTTT.

The CDR3 loop reads CASSDPIGPYDSNQPQHF. For the CDR3, the DNA is TGCGCCAGCAGTGACCCCATCGGACCTTATGATAGCAATCAGCCCCAGCATTTT. The gene calls are TRBV10-2 and TRBJ1-5; D gene uncertain. Trimming cost V 3 bases and J 0 bases, with 18 bases left between them. This CDR3 spans 18 amino acids. Germline CDR1 and CDR2: WSHSY and SAAADI.

CDR3 nucleotide sequence: TGTGCCAGCAGAACCGGGACTGTGTACAATGAGCAGTTCTTC. This gives the protein CASRTGTVYNEQFF. J is TRBJ2-1 and V is TRBV6-5; a possible D gene is TRBD2 (6 bases). The CDR3 covers 14 residues. Germline V gene sequence: CDR1 MNHEY, CDR2 SVGAGI. Trimming took 6 bases from V and 4 from J, leaving 13 bases between them.

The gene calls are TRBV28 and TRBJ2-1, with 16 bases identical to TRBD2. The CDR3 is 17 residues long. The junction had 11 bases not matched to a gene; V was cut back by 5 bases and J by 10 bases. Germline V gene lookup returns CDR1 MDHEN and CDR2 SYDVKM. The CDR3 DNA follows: TGTGCCAGCAGTCCGGAGGGACTAGCGGGAGGGCTTAGGGAGCAGTTCTTC. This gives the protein CASSPEGLAGGLREQFF.

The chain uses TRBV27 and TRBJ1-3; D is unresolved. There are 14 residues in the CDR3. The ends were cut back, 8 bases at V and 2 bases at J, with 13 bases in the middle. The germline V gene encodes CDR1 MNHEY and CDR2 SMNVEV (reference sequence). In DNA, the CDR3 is TGTGCCAGCCCATTCGATAACACTGGAAACACCATATATTTT. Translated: CASPFDNTGNTIYF.

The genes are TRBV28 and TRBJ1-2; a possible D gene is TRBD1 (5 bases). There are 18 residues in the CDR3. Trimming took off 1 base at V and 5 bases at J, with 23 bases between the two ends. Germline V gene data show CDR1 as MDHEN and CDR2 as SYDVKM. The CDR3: CASSLFFGGRDREYGYTF. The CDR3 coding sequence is TGTGCCAGCAGTTTATTTTTTGGCGGGCGTGACAGAGAGTATGGCTACACCTTC.

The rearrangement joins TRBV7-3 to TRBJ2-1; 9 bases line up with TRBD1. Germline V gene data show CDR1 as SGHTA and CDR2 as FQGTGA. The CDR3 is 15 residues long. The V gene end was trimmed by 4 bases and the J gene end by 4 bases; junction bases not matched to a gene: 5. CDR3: CASSSTGTGYNEQFF. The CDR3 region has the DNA TGTGCCAGCAGCTCAACCGGGACAGGGTACAATGAGCAGTTCTTC. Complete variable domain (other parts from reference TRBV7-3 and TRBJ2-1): GAGVSQTPSNKVTEKGKYVELRCDPISGHTALYWYRQSLGQGPEFLIYFQGTGAADDSGLPNDRFFAVRPEGSVSTLKIQRTERGDSAVYLCASSSTGTGYNEQFFGPGTRLTVL.

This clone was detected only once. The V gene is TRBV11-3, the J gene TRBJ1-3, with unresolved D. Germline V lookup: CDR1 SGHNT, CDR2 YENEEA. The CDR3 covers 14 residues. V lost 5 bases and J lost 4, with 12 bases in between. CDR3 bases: TGTGCCAGCAGCCAGTTTGAAGGCGGAAACACCATATATTTT. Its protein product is CASSQFEGGNTIYF.

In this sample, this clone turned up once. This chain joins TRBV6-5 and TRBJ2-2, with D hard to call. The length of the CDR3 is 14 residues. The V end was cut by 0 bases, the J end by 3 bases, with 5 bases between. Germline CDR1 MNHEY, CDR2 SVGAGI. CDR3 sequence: CASSYSDYTGELFF. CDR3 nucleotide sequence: TGTGCCAGCAGTTACTCAGACTACACCGGGGAGCTGTTTTTT.

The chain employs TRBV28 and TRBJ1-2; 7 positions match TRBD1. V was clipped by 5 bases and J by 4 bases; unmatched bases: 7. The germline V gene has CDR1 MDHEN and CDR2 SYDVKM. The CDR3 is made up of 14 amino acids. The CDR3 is CASSRGQATYGYTF. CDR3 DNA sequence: TGTGCCAGCAGTCGCGGACAGGCAACCTATGGCTACACCTTC.

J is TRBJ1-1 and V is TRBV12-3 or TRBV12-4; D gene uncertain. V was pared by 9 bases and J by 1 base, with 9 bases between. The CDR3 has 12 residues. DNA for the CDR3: TGTGCCAGTATGTATAGGAACACTGAAGCTTTCTTT. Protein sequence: CASMYRNTEAFF.

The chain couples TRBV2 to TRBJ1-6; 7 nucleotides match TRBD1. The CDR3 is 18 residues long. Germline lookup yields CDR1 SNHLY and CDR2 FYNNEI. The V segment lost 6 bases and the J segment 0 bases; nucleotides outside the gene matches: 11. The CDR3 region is CASSGRGTYSSYNSPLHF. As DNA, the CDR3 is TGTGCCAGCAGCGGCAGGGGGACATACTCCTCCTATAATTCACCCCTCCACTTT.

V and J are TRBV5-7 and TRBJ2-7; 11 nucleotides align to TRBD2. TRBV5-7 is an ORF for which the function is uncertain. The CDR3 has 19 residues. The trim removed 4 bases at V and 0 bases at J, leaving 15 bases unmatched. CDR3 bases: TGTGCCAGCAGCGGCCAGTGGCTAGCGGGAGGTGGCCTCTCCTACGAGCAGTACTTC. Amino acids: CASSGQWLAGGGLSYEQYF.

The CDR3 DNA reads as TGCAGTGCTAGTTCACCGCGACAGCCCCAGCATTTT. Encoded protein: CSASSPRQPQHF. The rearrangement links TRBV20-1 to TRBJ1-5, with D unresolved. The CDR3 has 12 amino acids. The V gene lost 3 bases and the J gene lost 7 bases, with 10 bases spanning the gap. Germline V gene sequence: CDR1 DFQATT, CDR2 SNEGSKA (reference sequence).

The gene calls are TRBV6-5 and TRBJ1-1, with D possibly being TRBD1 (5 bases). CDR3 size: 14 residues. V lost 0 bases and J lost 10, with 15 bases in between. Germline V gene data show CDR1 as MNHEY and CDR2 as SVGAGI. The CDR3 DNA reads TGTGCCAGCAGTTACTCGGAGGCTAGGGGCGGAGCTTTCTTT. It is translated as CASSYSEARGGAFF.

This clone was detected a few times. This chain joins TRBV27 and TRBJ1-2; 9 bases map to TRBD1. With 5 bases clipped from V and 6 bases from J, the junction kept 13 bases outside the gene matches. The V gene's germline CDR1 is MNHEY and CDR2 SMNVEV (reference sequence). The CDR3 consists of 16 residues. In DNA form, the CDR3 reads TGTGCCAGCAGTGGCTTCAGGACAGGGGTGGAGGATGGCTACACCTTC. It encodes CASSGFRTGVEDGYTF.

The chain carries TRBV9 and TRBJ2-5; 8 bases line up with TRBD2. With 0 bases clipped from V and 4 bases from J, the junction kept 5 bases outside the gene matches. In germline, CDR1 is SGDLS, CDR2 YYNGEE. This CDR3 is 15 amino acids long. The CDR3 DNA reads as TGTGCCAGCAGCGTAGGGGCGGGAGGCCCAGAGACCCAGTACTTC. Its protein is CASSVGAGGPETQYF. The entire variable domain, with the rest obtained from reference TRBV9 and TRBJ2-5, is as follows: DSGVTQTPKHLITATGQRVTLRCSPRSGDLSVYWYQQSLDQGLQFLIQYYNGEERAKGNILERFSAQQFPDLHSELNLSSLELGDSALYFCASSVGAGGPETQYFGPGTRLLVL.

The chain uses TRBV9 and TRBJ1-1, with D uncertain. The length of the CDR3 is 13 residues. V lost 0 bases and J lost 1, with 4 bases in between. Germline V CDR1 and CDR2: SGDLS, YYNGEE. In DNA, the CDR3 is TGTGCCAGCAGCGTAGCAAAGAACACTGAAGCTTTCTTT. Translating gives CASSVAKNTEAFF. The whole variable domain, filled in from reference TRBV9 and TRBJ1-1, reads DSGVTQTPKHLITATGQRVTLRCSPRSGDLSVYWYQQSLDQGLQFLIQYYNGEERAKGNILERFSAQQFPDLHSELNLSSLELGDSALYFCASSVAKNTEAFFGQGTRLTVV.

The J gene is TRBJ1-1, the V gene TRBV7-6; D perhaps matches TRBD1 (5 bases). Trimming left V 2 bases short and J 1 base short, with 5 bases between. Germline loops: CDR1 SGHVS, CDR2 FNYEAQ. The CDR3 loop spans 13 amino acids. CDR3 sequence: CASSLTGNTEAFF. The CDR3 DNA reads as TGTGCCAGCAGCTTAACAGGGAACACTGAAGCTTTCTTT.

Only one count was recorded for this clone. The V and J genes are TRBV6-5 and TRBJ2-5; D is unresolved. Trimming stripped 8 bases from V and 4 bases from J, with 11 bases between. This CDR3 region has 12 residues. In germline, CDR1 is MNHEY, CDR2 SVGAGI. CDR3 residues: CASSASVETQYF. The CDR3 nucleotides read TGTGCCAGCTCCGCCTCGGTAGAGACCCAGTACTTC.

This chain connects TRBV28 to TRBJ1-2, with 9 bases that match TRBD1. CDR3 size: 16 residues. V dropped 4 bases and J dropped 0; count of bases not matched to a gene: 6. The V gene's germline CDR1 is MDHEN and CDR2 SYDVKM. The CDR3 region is CASSSNGQGTNYGYTF. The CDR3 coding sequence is TGTGCCAGCAGTTCCAACGGACAGGGGACTAACTATGGCTACACCTTC.

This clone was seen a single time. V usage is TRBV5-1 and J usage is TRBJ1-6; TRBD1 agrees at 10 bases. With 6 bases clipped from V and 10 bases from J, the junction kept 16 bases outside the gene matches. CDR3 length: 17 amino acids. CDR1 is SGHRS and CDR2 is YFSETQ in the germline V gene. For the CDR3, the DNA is TGCGCCAGCACCTCTTCGACAGGGGGCGCTTCGGGCTCACCCCTCCACTTT. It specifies CASTSSTGGASGSPLHF.

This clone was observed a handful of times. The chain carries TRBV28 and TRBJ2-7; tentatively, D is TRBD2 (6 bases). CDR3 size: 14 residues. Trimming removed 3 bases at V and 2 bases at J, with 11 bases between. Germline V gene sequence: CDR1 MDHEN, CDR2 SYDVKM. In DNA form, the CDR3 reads TGTGCCAGCAGTTTCTCGGAGGGCACCTACGAGCAGTACTTC. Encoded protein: CASSFSEGTYEQYF.

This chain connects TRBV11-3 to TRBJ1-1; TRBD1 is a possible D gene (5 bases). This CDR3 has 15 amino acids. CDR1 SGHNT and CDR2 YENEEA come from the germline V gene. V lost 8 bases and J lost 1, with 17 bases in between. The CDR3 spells CASEGIFSANTEAFF. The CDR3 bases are TGTGCCAGCGAGGGGATATTCTCGGCGAACACTGAAGCTTTCTTT.

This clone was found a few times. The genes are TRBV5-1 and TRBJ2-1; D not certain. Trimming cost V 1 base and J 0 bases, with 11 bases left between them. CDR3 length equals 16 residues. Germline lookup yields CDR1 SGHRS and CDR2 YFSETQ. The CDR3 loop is CASSLLGSSSYNEQFF. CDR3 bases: TGCGCCAGCAGCTTGTTGGGGTCGTCCTCCTACAATGAGCAGTTCTTC.